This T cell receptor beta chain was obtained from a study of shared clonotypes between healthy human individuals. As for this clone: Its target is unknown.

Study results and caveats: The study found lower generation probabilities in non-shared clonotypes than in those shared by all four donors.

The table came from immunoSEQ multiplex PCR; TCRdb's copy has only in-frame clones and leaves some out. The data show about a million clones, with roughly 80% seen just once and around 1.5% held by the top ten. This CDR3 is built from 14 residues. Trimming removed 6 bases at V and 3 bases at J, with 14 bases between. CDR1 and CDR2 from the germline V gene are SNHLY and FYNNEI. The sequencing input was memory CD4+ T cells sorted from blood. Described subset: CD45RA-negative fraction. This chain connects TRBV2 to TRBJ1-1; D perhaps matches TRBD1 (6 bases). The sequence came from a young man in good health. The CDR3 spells CASRNQGPDTEAFF. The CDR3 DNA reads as TGTGCCAGCAGAAATCAGGGGCCAGACACTGAAGCTTTCTTT. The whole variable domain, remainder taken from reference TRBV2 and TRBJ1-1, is EPEVTQTPSHQVTQMGQEVILRCVPISNHLYFYWYRQILGQKVEFLVSFYNNEISEKSEIFDDQFSVERPDGSNFTLKIRSTKLEDSAMYFCASRNQGPDTEAFFGQGTRLTVV.